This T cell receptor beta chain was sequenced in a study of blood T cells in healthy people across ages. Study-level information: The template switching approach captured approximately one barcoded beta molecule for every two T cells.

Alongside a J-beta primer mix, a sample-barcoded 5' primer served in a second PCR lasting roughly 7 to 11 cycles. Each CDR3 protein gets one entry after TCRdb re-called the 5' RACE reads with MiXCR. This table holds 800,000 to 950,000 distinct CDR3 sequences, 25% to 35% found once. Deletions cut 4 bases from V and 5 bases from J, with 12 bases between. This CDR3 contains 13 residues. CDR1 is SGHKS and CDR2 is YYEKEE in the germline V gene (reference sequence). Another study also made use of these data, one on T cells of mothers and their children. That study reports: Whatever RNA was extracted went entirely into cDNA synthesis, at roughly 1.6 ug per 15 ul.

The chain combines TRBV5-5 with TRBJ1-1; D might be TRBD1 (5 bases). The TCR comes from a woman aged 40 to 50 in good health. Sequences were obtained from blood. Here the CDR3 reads CASSNNQGTEAFF. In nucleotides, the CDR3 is TGTGCCAGCAGCAATAATCAGGGAACTGAAGCTTTCTTT. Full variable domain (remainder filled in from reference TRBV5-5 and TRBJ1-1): DAGVTQSPTHLIKTRGQQVTLRCSPISGHKSVSWYQQVLGQGPQFIFQYYEKEERGRGNFPDRFSARQFPNYSSELNVNALLLGDSALYLCASSNNQGTEAFFGQGTRLTVV.